Included here is one TCR beta chain sequence, with context. Per the authors' pipeline: After removing out-of-frame reads, over 2 million distinct TCRbeta sequences remained. TCRdb keeps only in-frame clones here, not all; method: immunoSEQ multiplex PCR. Clone size and V and J calls were adopted from that table, with D and trimming inferred from the DNA. The sample comprises 40,000 to 55,000 clones, 65% to 85% of which are singletons, and over 0.55% rests with the top ten. In germline, CDR1 is LNHDA, CDR2 SQIVND (reference sequence). The CDR3 has 21 residues. The ends were cut back, 7 bases at V and 10 bases at J, with 38 bases in the middle. Single viable CD3+CD4+CD8-CD45RO+ cells were sorted as the memory CD4+ T cells. Serostatus was set by detecting CMV pp150, pp28, p38, p52 IgG. Positive selection with CD4 microbeads enriched total CD4+ T cells. These data originate in a study of memory CD4+ T cells and cytomegalovirus serostatus.

This receptor was taken from an adult in good health and CMV-seronegative. The chain uses TRBV19 and TRBJ1-6; unclear D gene. Material for sequencing was memory CD4+ T cells from blood. The CDR3 DNA reads as TGTGCCAGTACCTCAACATTTAGGGCCTCGAAGGCTGGCTCGAGACGGTCACCCCTCCACTTT. This translates into CASTSTFRASKAGSRRSPLHF.